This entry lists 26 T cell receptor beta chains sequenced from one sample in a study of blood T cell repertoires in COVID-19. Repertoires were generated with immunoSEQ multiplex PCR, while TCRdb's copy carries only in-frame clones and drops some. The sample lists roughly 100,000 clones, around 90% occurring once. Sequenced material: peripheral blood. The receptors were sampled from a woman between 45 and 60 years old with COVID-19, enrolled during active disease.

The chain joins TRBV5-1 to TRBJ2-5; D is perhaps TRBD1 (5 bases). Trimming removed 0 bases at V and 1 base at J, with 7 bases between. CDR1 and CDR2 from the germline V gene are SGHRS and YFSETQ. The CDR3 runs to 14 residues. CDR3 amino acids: CASSLGDSQETQYF. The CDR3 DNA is TGCGCCAGCAGCTTGGGTGACAGCCAAGAGACCCAGTACTTC.

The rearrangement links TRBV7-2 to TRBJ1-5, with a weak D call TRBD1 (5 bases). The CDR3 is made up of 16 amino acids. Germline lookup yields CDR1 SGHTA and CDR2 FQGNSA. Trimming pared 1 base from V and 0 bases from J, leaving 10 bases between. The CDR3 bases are TGTGCCAGCAGCTTAGGTGGGGCAGCTAGCAATCAGCCCCAGCATTTT. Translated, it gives CASSLGGAASNQPQHF.

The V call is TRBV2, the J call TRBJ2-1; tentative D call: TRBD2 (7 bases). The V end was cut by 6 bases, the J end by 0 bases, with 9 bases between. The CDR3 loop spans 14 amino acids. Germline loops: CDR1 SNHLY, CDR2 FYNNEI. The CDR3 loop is CASRRGGSYNEQFF. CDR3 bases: TGTGCCAGCAGAAGGGGGGGCTCCTACAATGAGCAGTTCTTC.

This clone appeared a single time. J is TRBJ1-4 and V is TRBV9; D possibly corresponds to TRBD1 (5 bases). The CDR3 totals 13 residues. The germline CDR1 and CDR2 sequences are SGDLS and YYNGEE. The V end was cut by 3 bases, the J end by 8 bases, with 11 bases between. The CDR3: CASSGPGGEKLFF. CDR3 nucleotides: TGTGCCAGCAGCGGGCCCGGGGGGGAAAAACTGTTTTTT.

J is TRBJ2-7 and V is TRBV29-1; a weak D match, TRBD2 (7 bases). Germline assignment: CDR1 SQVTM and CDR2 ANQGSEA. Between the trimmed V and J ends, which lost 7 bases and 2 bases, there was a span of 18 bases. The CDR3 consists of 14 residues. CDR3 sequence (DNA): TGCAGCGCCTGGGGTGCGGGGGCCGCCTACGAGCAGTACTTC. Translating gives CSAWGAGAAYEQYF.

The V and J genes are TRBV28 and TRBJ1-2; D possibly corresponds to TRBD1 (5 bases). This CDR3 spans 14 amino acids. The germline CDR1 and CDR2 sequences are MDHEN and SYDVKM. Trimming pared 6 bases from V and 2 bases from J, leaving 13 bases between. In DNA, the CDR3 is TGTGCCAGCAGCCTACAGACAGCAAACTATGGCTACACCTTC. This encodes CASSLQTANYGYTF.

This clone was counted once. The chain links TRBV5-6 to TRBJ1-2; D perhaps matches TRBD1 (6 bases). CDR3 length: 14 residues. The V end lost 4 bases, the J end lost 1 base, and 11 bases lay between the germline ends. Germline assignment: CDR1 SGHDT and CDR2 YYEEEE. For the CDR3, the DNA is TGTGCCAGCAGCACGACAGGAGATAACTATGGCTACACCTTC. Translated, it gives CASSTTGDNYGYTF. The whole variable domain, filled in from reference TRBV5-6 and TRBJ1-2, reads DAGVTQSPTHLIKTRGQQVTLRCSPKSGHDTVSWYQQALGQGPQFIFQYYEEEERQRGNFPDRFSGHQFPNYSSELNVNALLLGDSALYLCASSTTGDNYGYTFGSGTRLTVV.

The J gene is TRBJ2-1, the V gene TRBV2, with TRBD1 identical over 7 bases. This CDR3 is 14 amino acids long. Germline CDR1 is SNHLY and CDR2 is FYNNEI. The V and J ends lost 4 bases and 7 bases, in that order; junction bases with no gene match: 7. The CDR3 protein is CASSARGGRNEQFF. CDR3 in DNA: TGTGCCAGCAGTGCCCGAGGGGGCCGGAATGAGCAGTTCTTC.

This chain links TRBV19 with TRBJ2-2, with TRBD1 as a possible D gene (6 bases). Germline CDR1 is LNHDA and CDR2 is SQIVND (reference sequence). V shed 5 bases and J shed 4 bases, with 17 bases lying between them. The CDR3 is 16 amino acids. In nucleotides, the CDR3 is TGTGCCAGTAGTCTACCAGGGGCAAGGGGCACCGGGGAGCTGTTTTTT. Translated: CASSLPGARGTGELFF.

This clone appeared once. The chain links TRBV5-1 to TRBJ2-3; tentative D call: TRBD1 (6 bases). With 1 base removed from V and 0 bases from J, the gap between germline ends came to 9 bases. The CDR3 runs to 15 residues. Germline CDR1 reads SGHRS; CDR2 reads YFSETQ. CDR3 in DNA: TGCGCCAGCAGCTTGCAGGGGCCAAGCACAGATACGCAGTATTTT. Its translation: CASSLQGPSTDTQYF.

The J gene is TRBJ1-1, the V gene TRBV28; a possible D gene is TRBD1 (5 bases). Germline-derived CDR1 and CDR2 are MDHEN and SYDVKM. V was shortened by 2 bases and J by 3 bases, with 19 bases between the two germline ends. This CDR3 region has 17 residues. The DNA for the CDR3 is TGTGCCAGCAGTTTAGAGGGGAGGGTGAGGCTGGACACTGAAGCTTTCTTT. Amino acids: CASSLEGRVRLDTEAFF.

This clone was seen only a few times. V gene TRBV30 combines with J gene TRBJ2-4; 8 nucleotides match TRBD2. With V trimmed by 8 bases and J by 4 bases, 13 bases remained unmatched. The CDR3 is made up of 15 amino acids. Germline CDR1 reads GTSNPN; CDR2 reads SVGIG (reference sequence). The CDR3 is CALRWGSGEKNIQYF. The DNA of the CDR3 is TGTGCCCTCAGGTGGGGTAGCGGGGAAAAAAACATTCAGTACTTC.

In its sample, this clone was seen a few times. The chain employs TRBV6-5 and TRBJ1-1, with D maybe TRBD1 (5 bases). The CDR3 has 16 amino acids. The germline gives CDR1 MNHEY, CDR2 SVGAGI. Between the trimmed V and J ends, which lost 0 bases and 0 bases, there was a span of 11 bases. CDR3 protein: CASSYSLGLMNTEAFF. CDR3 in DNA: TGTGCCAGCAGTTACTCGTTGGGACTCATGAACACTGAAGCTTTCTTT.

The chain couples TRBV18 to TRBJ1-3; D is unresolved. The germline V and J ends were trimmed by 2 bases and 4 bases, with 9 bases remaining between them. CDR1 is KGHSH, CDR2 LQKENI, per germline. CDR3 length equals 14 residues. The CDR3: CASSPAREGNTIYF. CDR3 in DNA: TGTGCCAGCTCACCAGCGCGCGAGGGAAACACCATATATTTT.

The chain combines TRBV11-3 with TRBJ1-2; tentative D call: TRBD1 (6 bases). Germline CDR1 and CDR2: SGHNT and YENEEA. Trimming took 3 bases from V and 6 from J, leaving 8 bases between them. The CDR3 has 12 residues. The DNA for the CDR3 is TGTGCCAGCAGCTTGGGACAAAATGGCTACACCTTC. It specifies CASSLGQNGYTF.

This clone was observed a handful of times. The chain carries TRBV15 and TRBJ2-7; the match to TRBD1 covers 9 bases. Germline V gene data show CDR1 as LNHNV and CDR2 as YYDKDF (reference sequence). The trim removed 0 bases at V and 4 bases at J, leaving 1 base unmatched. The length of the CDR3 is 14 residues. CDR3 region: CATSREGQGYEQYF. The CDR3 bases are TGTGCCACCAGCAGAGAGGGACAGGGATACGAGCAGTACTTC. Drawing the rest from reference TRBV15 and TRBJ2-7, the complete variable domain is DAMVIQNPRYQVTQFGKPVTLSCSQTLNHNVMYWYQQKSSQAPKLLFHYYDKDFNNEADTPDNFQSRRPNTSFCFLDIRSPGLGDTAMYLCATSREGQGYEQYFGPGTRLTVT.

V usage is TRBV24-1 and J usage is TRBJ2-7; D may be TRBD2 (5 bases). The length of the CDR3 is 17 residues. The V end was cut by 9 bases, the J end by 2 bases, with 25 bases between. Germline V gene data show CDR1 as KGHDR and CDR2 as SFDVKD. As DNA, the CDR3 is TGTGCCACCGGGCTGCGGACTCCGAGGCCGTCTACCTACGAGCAGTACTTC. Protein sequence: CATGLRTPRPSTYEQYF.

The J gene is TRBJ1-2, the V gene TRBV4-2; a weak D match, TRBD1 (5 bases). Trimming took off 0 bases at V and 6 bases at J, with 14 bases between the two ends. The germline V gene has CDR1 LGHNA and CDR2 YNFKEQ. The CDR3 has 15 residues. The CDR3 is CASSQDLGGGDGYTF. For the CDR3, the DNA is TGTGCCAGCAGCCAAGATTTGGGGGGAGGCGATGGCTACACCTTC.

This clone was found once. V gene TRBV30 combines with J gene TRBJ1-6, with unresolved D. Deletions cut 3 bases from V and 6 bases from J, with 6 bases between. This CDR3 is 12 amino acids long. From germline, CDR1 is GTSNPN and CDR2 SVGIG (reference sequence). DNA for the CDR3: TGTGCCTGGAGGGAGGGTAATTCACCCCTCCACTTT. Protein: CAWREGNSPLHF.

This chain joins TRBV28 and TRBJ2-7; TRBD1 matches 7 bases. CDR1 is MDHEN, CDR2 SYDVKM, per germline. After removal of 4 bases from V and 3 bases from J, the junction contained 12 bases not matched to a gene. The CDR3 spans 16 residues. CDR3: CASSSKRDSPFYEQYF. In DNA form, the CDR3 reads TGTGCCAGCAGTTCAAAACGGGACAGCCCCTTCTACGAGCAGTACTTC. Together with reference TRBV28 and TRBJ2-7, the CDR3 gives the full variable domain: DVKVTQSSRYLVKRTGEKVFLECVQDMDHENMFWYRQDPGLGLRLIYFSYDVKMKEKGDIPEGYSVSREKKERFSLILESASTNQTSMYLCASSSKRDSPFYEQYFGPGTRLTVT.

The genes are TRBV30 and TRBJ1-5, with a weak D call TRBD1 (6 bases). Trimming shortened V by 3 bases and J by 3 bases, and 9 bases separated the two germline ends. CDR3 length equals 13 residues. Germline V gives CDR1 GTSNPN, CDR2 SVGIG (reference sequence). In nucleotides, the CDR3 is TGTGCCTGGAGCGGGGGGCCCAATCAGCCCCAGCATTTT. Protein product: CAWSGGPNQPQHF.

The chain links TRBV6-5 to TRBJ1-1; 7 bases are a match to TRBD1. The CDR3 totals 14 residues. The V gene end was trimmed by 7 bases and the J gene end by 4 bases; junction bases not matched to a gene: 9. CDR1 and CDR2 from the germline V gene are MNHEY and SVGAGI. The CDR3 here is CASTLDRALTEAFF. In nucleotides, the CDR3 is TGTGCCAGCACCTTAGACAGGGCGCTCACTGAAGCTTTCTTT.

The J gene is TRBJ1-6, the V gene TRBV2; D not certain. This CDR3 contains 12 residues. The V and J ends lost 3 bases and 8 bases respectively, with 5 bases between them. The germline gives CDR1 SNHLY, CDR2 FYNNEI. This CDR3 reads CASSDRDSPLHF. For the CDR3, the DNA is TGTGCCAGCAGTGACCGGGATTCACCCCTCCACTTT.

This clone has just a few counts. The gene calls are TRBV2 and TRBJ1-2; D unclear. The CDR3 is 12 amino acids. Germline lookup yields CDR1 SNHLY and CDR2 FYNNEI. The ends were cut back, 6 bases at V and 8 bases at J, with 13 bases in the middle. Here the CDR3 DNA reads TGTGCCAGCAGGGGAGATGCTGAAGGCTACACCTTC. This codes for CASRGDAEGYTF.

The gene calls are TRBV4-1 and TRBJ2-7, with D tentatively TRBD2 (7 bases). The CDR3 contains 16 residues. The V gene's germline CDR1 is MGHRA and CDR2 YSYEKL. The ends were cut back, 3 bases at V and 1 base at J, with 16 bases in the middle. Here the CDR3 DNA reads TGCGCCAGCAGCCAGGGGAGGGGGGGTCCATCCTACGAGCAGTACTTC. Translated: CASSQGRGGPSYEQYF.

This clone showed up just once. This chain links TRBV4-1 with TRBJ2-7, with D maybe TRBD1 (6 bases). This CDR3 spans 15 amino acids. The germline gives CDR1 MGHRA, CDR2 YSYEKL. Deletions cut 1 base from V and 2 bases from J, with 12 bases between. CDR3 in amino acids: CASSQAFGQTYEQYF. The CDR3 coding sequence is TGCGCCAGCAGCCAAGCTTTCGGACAGACCTACGAGCAGTACTTC.